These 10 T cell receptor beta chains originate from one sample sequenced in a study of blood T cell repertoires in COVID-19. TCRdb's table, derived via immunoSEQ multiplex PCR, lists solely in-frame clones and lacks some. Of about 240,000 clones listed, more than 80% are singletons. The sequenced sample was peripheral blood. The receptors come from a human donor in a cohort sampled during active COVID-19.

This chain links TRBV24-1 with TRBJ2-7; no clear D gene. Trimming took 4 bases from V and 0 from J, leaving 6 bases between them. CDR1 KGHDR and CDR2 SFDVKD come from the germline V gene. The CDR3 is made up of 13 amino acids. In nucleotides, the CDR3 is TGTGCCACCAGTGAGCACTCCTCCTACGAGCAGTACTTC. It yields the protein CATSEHSSYEQYF.

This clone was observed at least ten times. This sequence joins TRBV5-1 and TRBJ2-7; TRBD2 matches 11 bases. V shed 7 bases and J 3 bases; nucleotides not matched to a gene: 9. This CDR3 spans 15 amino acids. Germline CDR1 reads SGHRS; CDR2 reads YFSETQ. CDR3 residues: CASSLAGGFGYEQYF. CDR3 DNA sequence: TGCGCCAGCTCCCTAGCGGGGGGCTTCGGCTACGAGCAGTACTTC.

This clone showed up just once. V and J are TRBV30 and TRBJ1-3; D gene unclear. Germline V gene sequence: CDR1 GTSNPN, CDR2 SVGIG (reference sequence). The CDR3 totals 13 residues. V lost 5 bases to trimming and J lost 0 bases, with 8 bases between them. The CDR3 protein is CAWGRNSGNTIYF. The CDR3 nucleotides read TGTGCCTGGGGGCGGAACTCTGGAAACACCATATATTTT.

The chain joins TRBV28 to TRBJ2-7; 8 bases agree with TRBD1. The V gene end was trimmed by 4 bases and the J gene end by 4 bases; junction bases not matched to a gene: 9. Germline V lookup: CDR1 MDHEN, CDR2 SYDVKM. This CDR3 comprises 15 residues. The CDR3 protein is CASSSPPDRVYEQYF. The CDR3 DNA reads TGTGCCAGCAGTTCCCCCCCGGACAGGGTGTACGAGCAGTACTTC.

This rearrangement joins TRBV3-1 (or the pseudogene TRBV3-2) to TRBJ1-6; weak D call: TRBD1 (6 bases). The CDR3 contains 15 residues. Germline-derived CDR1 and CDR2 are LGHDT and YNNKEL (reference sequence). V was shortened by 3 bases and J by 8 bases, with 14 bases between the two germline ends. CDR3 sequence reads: CASSQARGLHSPLHF. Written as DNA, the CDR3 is TGTGCCAGCAGCCAGGCCAGGGGTTTGCATTCACCCCTCCACTTT.

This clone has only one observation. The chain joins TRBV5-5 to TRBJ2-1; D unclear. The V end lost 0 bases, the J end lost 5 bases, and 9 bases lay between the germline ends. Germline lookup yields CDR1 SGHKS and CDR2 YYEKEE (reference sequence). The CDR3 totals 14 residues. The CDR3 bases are TGTGCCAGCAGCTTGGTACTATGGCACAATGAGCAGTTCTTC. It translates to CASSLVLWHNEQFF.

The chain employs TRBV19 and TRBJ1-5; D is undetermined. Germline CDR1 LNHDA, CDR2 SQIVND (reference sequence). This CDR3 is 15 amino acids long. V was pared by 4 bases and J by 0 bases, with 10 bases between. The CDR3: CASSTTGSSNQPQHF. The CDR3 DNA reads TGTGCCAGTAGTACGACCGGGAGTAGCAATCAGCCCCAGCATTTT.

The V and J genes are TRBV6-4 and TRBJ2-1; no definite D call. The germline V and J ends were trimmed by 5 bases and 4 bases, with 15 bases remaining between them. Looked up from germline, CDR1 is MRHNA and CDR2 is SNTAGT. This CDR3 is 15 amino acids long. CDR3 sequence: CASSIIAAGYNEQFF. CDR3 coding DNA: TGTGCCAGCAGTATAATCGCCGCCGGGTACAATGAGCAGTTCTTC.

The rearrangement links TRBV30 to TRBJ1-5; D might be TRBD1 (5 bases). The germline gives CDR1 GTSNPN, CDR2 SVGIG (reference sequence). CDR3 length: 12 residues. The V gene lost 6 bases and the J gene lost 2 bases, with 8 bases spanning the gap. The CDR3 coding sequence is TGTGCCTGCAGGGATGGCAATCAGCCCCAGCATTTT. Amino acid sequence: CACRDGNQPQHF.

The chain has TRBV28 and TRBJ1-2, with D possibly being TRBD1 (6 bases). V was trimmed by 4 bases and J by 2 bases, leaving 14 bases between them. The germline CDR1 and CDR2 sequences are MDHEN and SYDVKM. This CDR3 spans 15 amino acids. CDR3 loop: CASSWGGGPNYGYTF. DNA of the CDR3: TGTGCCAGCAGTTGGGGCGGGGGCCCGAACTATGGCTACACCTTC.